One TCR beta chain is described in this entry. The target antigen is unknown. A much bigger clone sits one base away, suggesting this may be a read error. This entry comes from a study of molecular identifiers for immune sequencing clone quantification. Findings of the study overall: Clones exceeding 20 RNA copies carried over 97% of effector molecules but under 1% of naive-cell molecules.

Listed TCR primers, together with previously described methods, were used for the bulk TCR libraries. TCRdb ran MiXCR on the PCR reads and lists one entry per CDR3 protein. This sample has under 600,000 distinct CDR3 sequences; roughly 24% occur once, and the top ten carry around 0.79%. Germline values: CDR1 KGHDR, CDR2 SFDVKD. This CDR3 is 12 amino acids long. This receptor was taken from a human donor in good health. Some libraries in this study had Jurkat cell RNA spiked in. The sequenced sample was naive CD8+ T cells from blood, with Jurkat cell RNA spiked in. Subset reported: FACS-sorted CD8+CD4-CCR7+CD45RA+ naive T cells. V usage is TRBV24-1 and J usage is TRBJ2-2, with a tentative D call TRBD2 (5 bases). The CDR3 is CATSDPTGEPFF. CDR3 sequence (DNA): TGTGCCACCAGTGACCCCACCGGGGAGCCGTTTTTT.